The next 3 T cell receptor beta chains were all read from a single sample in a study of PD-L1 blockade in urothelial cancer. Some clones are missing from TCRdb's copy, which holds only in-frame ones; the method was immunoSEQ multiplex PCR. In the table there are about 50,000 clones, around 90% of which are singletons. The sequences come from PBMCs, collected around atezolizumab (anti-PD-L1) treatment. These receptors all come from a man in his sixties with urothelial cancer.

The chain combines TRBV30 with TRBJ2-5, with TRBD1 identical over 8 bases. V lost 1 base and J lost 5; bases outside the gene matches: 9. The CDR3 runs to 15 residues. CDR1 GTSNPN and CDR2 SVGIG come from the germline V gene (reference sequence). This chain's CDR3 is CAWSALTGAGETQYF. The CDR3 DNA reads TGTGCCTGGAGTGCACTGACAGGGGCGGGTGAGACCCAGTACTTC.

The chain combines TRBV19 with TRBJ2-4; tentative D call: TRBD1 (6 bases). With 4 bases removed from V and 1 base from J, the gap between germline ends came to 8 bases. This CDR3 contains 14 residues. Germline values: CDR1 LNHDA, CDR2 SQIVND (reference sequence). The CDR3 here is CASSNQGAKNIQYF. The CDR3, as DNA: TGTGCCAGTAGTAACCAGGGGGCCAAAAACATTCAGTACTTC.

The genes are TRBV6-1 and TRBJ2-7; a weak D match, TRBD2 (7 bases). V shed 6 bases and J shed 2 bases, with 14 bases lying between them. This CDR3 region has 14 residues. Germline assignment: CDR1 MNHNS and CDR2 SASEGT. DNA of the CDR3: TGTGCCAGCAGAGCGGGACATAATACCTACGAGCAGTACTTC. This encodes CASRAGHNTYEQYF.